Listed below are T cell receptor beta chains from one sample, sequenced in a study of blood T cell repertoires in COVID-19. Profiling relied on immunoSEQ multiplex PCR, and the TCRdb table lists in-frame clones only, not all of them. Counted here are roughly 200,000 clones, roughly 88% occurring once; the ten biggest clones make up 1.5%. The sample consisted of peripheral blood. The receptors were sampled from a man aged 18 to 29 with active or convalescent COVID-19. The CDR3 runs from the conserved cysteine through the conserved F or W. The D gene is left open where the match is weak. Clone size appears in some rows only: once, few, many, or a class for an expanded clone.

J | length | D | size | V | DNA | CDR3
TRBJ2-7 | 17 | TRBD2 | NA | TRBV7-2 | TGTGCCAGCAGCCTATTGGGCCTAGCGGGTCCTACCTACGAGCAGTACTTC | CASSLLGLAGPTYEQYF
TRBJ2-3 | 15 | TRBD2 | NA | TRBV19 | TGTGCCAGTAGCAGACTAGCGGGTAGCACAGATACGCAGTATTTT | CASSRLAGSTDTQYF
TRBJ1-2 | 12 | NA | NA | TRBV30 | TGTGCCTGGAGCTCCCGACTCTATGGCTACACCTTC | CAWSSRLYGYTF
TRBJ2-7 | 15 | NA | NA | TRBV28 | TGTGCCAGCACCCAATCGGAGCCTCGGGGCTACGAGCAGTACTTC | CASTQSEPRGYEQYF
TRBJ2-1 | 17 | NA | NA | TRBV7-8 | TGTGCCAGCAGCTCATATCGACTACCGAGCTCCTACAATGAGCAGTTCTTC | CASSSYRLPSSYNEQFF
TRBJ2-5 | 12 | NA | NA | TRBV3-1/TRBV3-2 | TGTGCCAGCAGCCACGGGGAGGAGACCCAGTACTTC | CASSHGEETQYF
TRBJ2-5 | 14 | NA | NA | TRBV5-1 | TGCGCCAGCAGCACTATGAGCCCCGGAGAGACCCAGTACTTC | CASSTMSPGETQYF
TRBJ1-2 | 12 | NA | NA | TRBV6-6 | TGTGCCAGCAATCCAACAGAGGGTGGCTACACCTTC | CASNPTEGGYTF
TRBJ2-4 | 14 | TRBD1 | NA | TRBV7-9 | TGTGCCAGCAGCGATTCGACAGGGAAAGGCATTCAGTACTTC | CASSDSTGKGIQYF
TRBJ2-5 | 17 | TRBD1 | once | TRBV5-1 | TGCGCCAGCAGCTTGGCCTTGGGCAGGGGGCTCCAGGAGACCCAGTACTTC | CASSLALGRGLQETQYF
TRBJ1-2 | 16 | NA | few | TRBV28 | TGTGCCAGCAGTTTACAGGGTTTTAGGGCTAACTATGGCTACACCTTC | CASSLQGFRANYGYTF
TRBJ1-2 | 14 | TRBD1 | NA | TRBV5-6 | TGTGCCAGCAGCTTGGGACAGGGGTTGAATGGCTACACCTTC | CASSLGQGLNGYTF
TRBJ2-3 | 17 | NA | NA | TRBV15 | TGTGCCACCAGCAGAGAAGCCCTAGCTGAAAGCACAGATACGCAGTATTTT | CATSREALAESTDTQYF
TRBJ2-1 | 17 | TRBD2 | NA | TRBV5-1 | TGCGCCAGCCGGGGGCTAGCGGGAGTCCTACGGCGGAATGAGCAGTTCTTC | CASRGLAGVLRRNEQFF
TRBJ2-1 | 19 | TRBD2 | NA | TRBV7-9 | TGTGCCAGCAGCTTATTCAGGACTAGCGGGAGAGCCGGCTACAATGAGCAGTTCTTC | CASSLFRTSGRAGYNEQFF
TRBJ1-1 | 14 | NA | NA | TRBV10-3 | TGTGCCACCAGGAGTACCGGAGGGATAGACGAAGCTTTCTTT | CATRSTGGIDEAFF
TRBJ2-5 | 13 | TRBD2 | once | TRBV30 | TGTGCCACCAGCGGGAGTTTAAGGGAGACCCAGTACTTC | CATSGSLRETQYF
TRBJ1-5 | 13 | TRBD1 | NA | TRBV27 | TGTGCCAGCAGTTTGACAGGGAAGCAGCCCCAACATTTT | CASSLTGKQPQHF
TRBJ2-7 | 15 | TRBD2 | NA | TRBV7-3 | TGTGCCAGCAGCGCGTCTAGCGGGAGTTTCCACGAGCAGTACTTC | CASSASSGSFHEQYF
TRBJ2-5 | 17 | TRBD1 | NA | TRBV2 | TGTGCCAGCAGTGAATGGTCCGGGACAGGGATACAAGAGACCCAGTACTTC | CASSEWSGTGIQETQYF
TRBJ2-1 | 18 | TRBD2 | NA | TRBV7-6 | TGTGCCAGCAGCCTAGGGACTAGCGGGGGGGGATCCTACAATGAGCAGTTCTTC | CASSLGTSGGGSYNEQFF
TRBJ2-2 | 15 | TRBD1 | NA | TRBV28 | TGTGCCAGCAGTTTGGGACAGGGCGCCACCGGGGAGCTGTTTTTT | CASSLGQGATGELFF
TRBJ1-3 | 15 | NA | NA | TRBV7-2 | TGTGCCAGCAGTCAGGGGTCGGCGCAGGGAAACACCATATATTTT | CASSQGSAQGNTIYF
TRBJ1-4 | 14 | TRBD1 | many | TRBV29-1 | TGCAGCGCAGAAGGGACAGGGAAAGATGAAAAACTGTTTTTT | CSAEGTGKDEKLFF
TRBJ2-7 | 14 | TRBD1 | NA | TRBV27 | TGTGCCAGCAACAGGGGACAGGGGGTAGGAGAGCAGTACTTC | CASNRGQGVGEQYF
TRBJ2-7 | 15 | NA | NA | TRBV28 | TGTGCCAGCAGTCTGCGTGGAGGGTTCTCCTACGAGCAGTACTTC | CASSLRGGFSYEQYF
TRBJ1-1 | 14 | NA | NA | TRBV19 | TGTGCCAGTAGTATTGTGGGGCTGAACACTGAAGCTTTCTTT | CASSIVGLNTEAFF
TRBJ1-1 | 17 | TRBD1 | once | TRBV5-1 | TGCGCCAGCAGCTTGGGAGGGACAGGGGTCGTGAACACTGAAGCTTTCTTT | CASSLGGTGVVNTEAFF
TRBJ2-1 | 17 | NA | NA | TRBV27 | TGTGCCAGCAAGGTGGGGGGAATCCACCGGGATCGCAATGAGCAGTTCTTC | CASKVGGIHRDRNEQFF
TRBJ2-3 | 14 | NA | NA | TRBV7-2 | TGTGCCAGCAGCTTTACTCCCCCCACAGATACGCAGTATTTT | CASSFTPPTDTQYF
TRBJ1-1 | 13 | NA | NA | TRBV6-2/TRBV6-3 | TGTGCCAGCAGTTTAGCCCATTTGGCTGAAGCTTTCTTT | CASSLAHLAEAFF
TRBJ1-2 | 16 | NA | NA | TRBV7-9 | TGTGCCAGCAGCTTAGCTGGGGAGACAGGCCTCTATGGCTACACCTTC | CASSLAGETGLYGYTF
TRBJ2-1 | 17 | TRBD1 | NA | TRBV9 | TGTGCCAGCAGCAAAATTGGACAGGGGGCGGTCTACAATGAGCAGTTCTTC | CASSKIGQGAVYNEQFF